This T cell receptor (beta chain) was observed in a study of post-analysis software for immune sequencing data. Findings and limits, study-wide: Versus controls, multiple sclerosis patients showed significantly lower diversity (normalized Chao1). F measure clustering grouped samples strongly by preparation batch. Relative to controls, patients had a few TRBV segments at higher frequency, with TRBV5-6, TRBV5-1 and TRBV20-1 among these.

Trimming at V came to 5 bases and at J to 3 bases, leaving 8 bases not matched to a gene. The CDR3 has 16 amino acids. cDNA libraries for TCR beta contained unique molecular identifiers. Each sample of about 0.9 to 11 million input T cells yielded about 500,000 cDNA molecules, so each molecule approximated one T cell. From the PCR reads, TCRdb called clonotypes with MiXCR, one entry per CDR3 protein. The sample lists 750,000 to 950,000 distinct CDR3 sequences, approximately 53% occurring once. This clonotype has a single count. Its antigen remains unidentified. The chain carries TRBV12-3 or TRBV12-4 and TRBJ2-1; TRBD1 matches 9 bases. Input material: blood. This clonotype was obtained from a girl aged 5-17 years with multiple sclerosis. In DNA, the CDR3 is TGTGCCAGCAGTGCAGGACAGGGGCCCCTCTACAATGAGCAGTTCTTC. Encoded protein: CASSAGQGPLYNEQFF.